The rows below give T cell receptor beta chains drawn from one sample of a study of shared clonotypes between healthy human individuals. Assay: immunoSEQ multiplex PCR; the TCRdb copy retains only in-frame clones and omits some. This table has approximately 1.5 million clones, approximately 98% appearing once. The sequenced sample was naive CD4+ T cells sorted from blood. The receptors originated from a man aged 25-45 years in good health. Both conserved end residues are part of each CDR3. Fields, in order: CDR3 length, D gene, J gene, clone size, V gene, CDR3 DNA, CDR3 protein. The D gene is left open where the match is weak. Size is stated for part of the rows, as once, few or many counts, or as a class when the clone is expanded.

len: 15; d_gene: TRBD2; j_gene: TRBJ2-7; abundance: .; v_gene: TRBV27; CDR3nt: TGTGCCAGCAGTCCAAGGACTAGTAGAGCCGGCGAGCAGTACTTC; CDR3aa: CASSPRTSRAGEQYF
len: 16; d_gene: TRBD1; j_gene: TRBJ1-5; abundance: .; v_gene: TRBV5-6; CDR3nt: TGTGCCAGCAGCTTGGGGGGACCGGGGGACAGTCAGCCCCAGCATTTT; CDR3aa: CASSLGGPGDSQPQHF
len: 16; d_gene: .; j_gene: TRBJ1-4; abundance: .; v_gene: TRBV28; CDR3nt: TGTGCCAGCAGTTTAGACCCGGGCGCAACTAATGAAAAACTGTTTTTT; CDR3aa: CASSLDPGATNEKLFF
len: 13; d_gene: .; j_gene: TRBJ1-1; abundance: .; v_gene: TRBV19; CDR3nt: TGTGCCAGTAGTATAGGTCCGGGGGTCGGAGCTTTCTTT; CDR3aa: CASSIGPGVGAFF
len: 14; d_gene: .; j_gene: TRBJ1-2; abundance: .; v_gene: TRBV6-1; CDR3nt: TGTGCCAGCAGTGAAATGAGGCAATCCTATGGCTACACCTTC; CDR3aa: CASSEMRQSYGYTF
len: 15; d_gene: .; j_gene: TRBJ1-5; abundance: .; v_gene: TRBV2; CDR3nt: TGTGCCAGCAGTGAAGCGCTACAGGGTGAGCAGCCCCAGCATTTT; CDR3aa: CASSEALQGEQPQHF
len: 15; d_gene: TRBD1; j_gene: TRBJ1-5; abundance: .; v_gene: TRBV6-9; CDR3nt: TGTGCCAGCAGACAGGGGGTCTTCAGCAATCAGCCCCAGCATTTT; CDR3aa: CASRQGVFSNQPQHF
len: 13; d_gene: .; j_gene: TRBJ1-1; abundance: .; v_gene: TRBV28; CDR3nt: TGTGCCAGCAGTTGGAACAGGGCCACTGAAGCTTTCTTT; CDR3aa: CASSWNRATEAFF
len: 15; d_gene: .; j_gene: TRBJ1-4; abundance: .; v_gene: TRBV14; CDR3nt: TGTGCCAGCAGCTCCCGGACAGCTATTAATGAAAAACTGTTTTTT; CDR3aa: CASSSRTAINEKLFF
len: 14; d_gene: TRBD1; j_gene: TRBJ1-3; abundance: .; v_gene: TRBV7-8; CDR3nt: TGTGCCAGCAGCCAGGGGGCCTCTGGAAACACCATATATTTT; CDR3aa: CASSQGASGNTIYF
len: 16; d_gene: .; j_gene: TRBJ1-3; abundance: .; v_gene: TRBV5-5; CDR3nt: TGTGCCAGCAGCTACAACAGGGCCTCCTCTGGAAACACCATATATTTT; CDR3aa: CASSYNRASSGNTIYF
len: 15; d_gene: .; j_gene: TRBJ2-7; abundance: .; v_gene: TRBV5-1; CDR3nt: TGCGCCAGCAGCCTTCACCTCCGAGGGTCGGAGGGGCAGTACTTC; CDR3aa: CASSLHLRGSEGQYF
len: 15; d_gene: TRBD2; j_gene: TRBJ2-1; abundance: .; v_gene: TRBV10-3; CDR3nt: TGTGCCATCAGTGAATCACTAGCGGCCTACAATGAGCAGTTCTTC; CDR3aa: CAISESLAAYNEQFF
len: 13; d_gene: .; j_gene: TRBJ2-1; abundance: .; v_gene: TRBV29-1; CDR3nt: TGCAGCGGACTGGCTGGGTACAACAATGAGCAGTTCTTC; CDR3aa: CSGLAGYNNEQFF
len: 16; d_gene: .; j_gene: TRBJ2-2; abundance: .; v_gene: TRBV18; CDR3nt: TGTGCCAGCTCACCACTCTTGGGGTCGAACACCGGGGAGCTGTTTTTT; CDR3aa: CASSPLLGSNTGELFF
len: 14; d_gene: TRBD1; j_gene: TRBJ1-4; abundance: .; v_gene: TRBV5-5; CDR3nt: TGTGCCAGCAGCCTGGACAGGGCTAATGAAAAACTGTTTTTT; CDR3aa: CASSLDRANEKLFF
len: 15; d_gene: .; j_gene: TRBJ2-7; abundance: .; v_gene: TRBV7-2; CDR3nt: TGTGCCAGCAGCTTAACGACCTCCGGGGTACTCGAGCAGTACTTC; CDR3aa: CASSLTTSGVLEQYF
len: 14; d_gene: .; j_gene: TRBJ1-2; abundance: .; v_gene: TRBV5-8; CDR3nt: TGTGCCAGCAGCCTTCGAGGAACGCGATTCGGCTACACCTTC; CDR3aa: CASSLRGTRFGYTF
len: 12; d_gene: TRBD1; j_gene: TRBJ2-7; abundance: .; v_gene: TRBV2; CDR3nt: TGTGCCAGCAGCGGACAGGGCTTCGAGCAGTACTTC; CDR3aa: CASSGQGFEQYF
len: 12; d_gene: .; j_gene: TRBJ2-1; abundance: once; v_gene: TRBV2; CDR3nt: TGTGCCATAACTGGGAGCCCTGATGAGCAGTTCTTC; CDR3aa: CAITGSPDEQFF
len: 14; d_gene: .; j_gene: TRBJ1-1; abundance: .; v_gene: TRBV2; CDR3nt: TGTGCCAGCAGTGGCGGAGGTGTCTACTCTGAAGCTTTCTTT; CDR3aa: CASSGGGVYSEAFF
len: 16; d_gene: TRBD1; j_gene: TRBJ1-2; abundance: once; v_gene: TRBV5-1; CDR3nt: TGCGCCAGCAGCTTCGGTTCCGGGACAGTTTTTTTGGGCTACACCTTC; CDR3aa: CASSFGSGTVFLGYTF